Included here is one T cell receptor beta chain sequence, with context. Its antigen is undetermined. Repertoires were generated with immunoSEQ multiplex PCR, while TCRdb's copy carries only in-frame clones and drops some. The sample gives approximately 47,000 clones, around 76% of which show up once; about 12% is in the top ten. Looked up from germline, CDR1 is SGHTA and CDR2 is FQGNSA. This CDR3 contains 16 residues. V dropped 0 bases and J dropped 7 bases, with 15 bases sitting between them. Scientists isolated CD4+ T cells after a roughly 10-day culture period ended. Infection dated between March and December 2020, before the Alpha, Beta and Delta variants reached the United States. Half of the medium was exchanged for IL-2 medium on both days 3 and 7. These data come from a study of vaccination effects on CD4 cells after COVID-19. As for the study in general: Ahead of sequencing, the ViraFEST assay grew antigen-specific CD4+ T cells using viral peptide pools.

Sequenced material: CD4+ T cells from PBMCs cultured without peptide, taken before COVID-19 vaccination. The clonotype comes from a human donor who had a prior SARS-CoV-2 infection. V is TRBV7-2 and J is TRBJ2-2; D might be TRBD2 (5 bases). The CDR3 DNA reads as TGTGCCAGCAGCTTAGCTTCGGGAACCGTCGGCGGGGAGCTGTTTTTT. Its protein product is CASSLASGTVGGELFF. Filled out from reference TRBV7-2 and TRBJ2-2, the complete variable domain reads GAGVSQSPSNKVTEKGKDVELRCDPISGHTALYWYRQSLGQGLEFLIYFQGNSAPDKSGLPSDRFSAERTGGSVSTLTIQRTQQEDSAVYLCASSLASGTVGGELFFGEGSRLTVL.